Each of the 25 T cell receptor beta chains below was sequenced from the same sample in a study of PD-1 blockade in mismatch repair-deficient tumors. Sequencing used immunoSEQ multiplex PCR; TCRdb keeps in-frame clones, though not all of them. In the table there are roughly 84,000 clones, approximately 81% of which are singletons. Here the sequenced sample was peripheral blood, taken 12 weeks after starting pembrolizumab. These receptors were collected from an adult with mismatch repair-deficient cancer.

The rearrangement joins TRBV27 to TRBJ2-1; D ambiguous. Trimming shortened V by 5 bases and J by 6 bases, and 11 bases separated the two germline ends. The CDR3 consists of 13 residues. Looked up from germline, CDR1 is MNHEY and CDR2 is SMNVEV (reference sequence). The DNA of the CDR3 is TGTGCCAGCAGTCGACTGGGTCTCAATGAGCAGTTCTTC. This gives the protein CASSRLGLNEQFF.

The rearrangement uses TRBV30 and TRBJ1-4; a possible D gene is TRBD1 (5 bases). This CDR3 has 11 residues. Germline V gene data show CDR1 as GTSNPN and CDR2 as SVGIG (reference sequence). The CDR3 protein is CVGGVGEKLFF. The CDR3 bases are TGTGTTGGGGGGGTCGGCGAAAAACTGTTTTTT.

The J gene is TRBJ1-2, the V gene TRBV30; D call uncertain. The CDR3 spans 12 residues. CDR1 GTSNPN and CDR2 SVGIG come from the germline V gene (reference sequence). The V end lost 2 bases, the J end lost 5 bases, and 9 bases lay between the germline ends. The CDR3 protein is CAWSPLGYGYTF. In DNA form, the CDR3 reads TGTGCCTGGAGTCCCCTAGGTTATGGCTACACCTTC.

This clone was seen just once. The gene calls are TRBV27 and TRBJ2-7; TRBD1 matches at 9 bases. Germline lookup yields CDR1 MNHEY and CDR2 SMNVEV (reference sequence). The CDR3 covers 15 residues. J lost 6 bases, V lost 5 bases, and 11 bases had no gene match. The CDR3 DNA follows: TGTGCCAGCAGTATGACCGGGACAGGGCTCGCCGAGCAGTACTTC. Residues: CASSMTGTGLAEQYF.

The chain joins TRBV9 to TRBJ1-1; D is ambiguous. This CDR3 comprises 14 residues. V lost 4 bases and J lost 1, with 11 bases in between. CDR1 SGDLS and CDR2 YYNGEE come from the germline V gene. CDR3 sequence reads: CASSPGVANTEAFF. As DNA, the CDR3 is TGTGCCAGCAGCCCCGGGGTGGCGAACACTGAAGCTTTCTTT.

The CDR3 DNA reads as TGTGCCAGCAGCCTCCTTAGTACAGGGGGCGTAAATGGCTACACCTTC. Amino acid sequence: CASSLLSTGGVNGYTF. The V gene is TRBV7-8, the J gene TRBJ1-2, with 9 positions matching TRBD1. The trim removed 5 bases at V and 6 bases at J, leaving 13 bases unmatched. Germline CDR1 is SGHVS and CDR2 is FQNEAQ. The CDR3 loop spans 16 amino acids.

The J gene is TRBJ1-2, the V gene TRBV19, with D tentatively TRBD1 (5 bases). This CDR3 contains 14 residues. V dropped 8 bases and J dropped 2 bases, with 15 bases sitting between them. Germline CDR1 is LNHDA and CDR2 is SQIVND (reference sequence). CDR3 sequence reads: CASSVETVNYGYTF. CDR3 DNA sequence: TGTGCCAGTTCGGTCGAGACAGTAAACTATGGCTACACCTTC.

V usage is TRBV7-9 and J usage is TRBJ2-3; D remains unclear. Germline V gene lookup returns CDR1 SEHNR and CDR2 FQNEAQ (reference sequence). V lost 7 bases and J lost 3, with 5 bases in between. This CDR3 region has 11 residues. The CDR3 sequence: CASIVTDTQYF. The CDR3, as DNA: TGTGCCAGCATCGTGACAGATACGCAGTATTTT.

The chain has TRBV6-4 and TRBJ2-1; 7 bases fit TRBD2. Germline V gene lookup returns CDR1 MRHNA and CDR2 SNTAGT. This CDR3 is 15 amino acids long. Trimming took 6 bases from V and 5 from J; bases not matched to a gene: 10. CDR3 bases: TGTGCCAGCAGGCCTAGCGGCCGTGGAAACAATGAGCAGTTCTTC. Protein sequence: CASRPSGRGNNEQFF.

The V and J genes are TRBV7-6 and TRBJ2-7; the match to TRBD2 covers 12 bases. Losses at the gene ends were 5 bases for V and 4 bases for J; bases not matched to a gene: 6. Germline V lookup: CDR1 SGHVS, CDR2 FNYEAQ. The CDR3 consists of 15 residues. The CDR3 loop is CASSMRTSGIYEQYF. The CDR3 DNA is TGTGCCAGCAGCATGCGGACTAGCGGGATATACGAGCAGTACTTC. The whole variable domain, remainder taken from reference TRBV7-6 and TRBJ2-7, is GAGVSQSPRYKVTKRGQDVALRCDPISGHVSLYWYRQALGQGPEFLTYFNYEAQQDKSGLPNDRFSAERPEGSISTLTIQRTEQRDSAMYRCASSMRTSGIYEQYFGPGTRLTVT.

This clone was seen a handful of times. DNA for the CDR3: TGTGCCAGCAGTATACTGGGGACAGGGGCCCGGGAGACCCAGTACTTC. This sequence encodes CASSILGTGARETQYF. The rearrangement joins TRBV7-8 to TRBJ2-5; 10 positions match TRBD1. The V and J ends lost 6 bases and 5 bases, in that order; junction bases with no gene match: 12. The CDR3 loop spans 16 amino acids. Germline CDR1 and CDR2: SGHVS and FQNEAQ.

With respect to this clone: One end of the junction does not line up with germline, which may come from a read error. V usage is TRBV7-7 and J usage is TRBJ2-3, with a possible D match to TRBD1 (7 bases). From germline, CDR1 is SSHAT and CDR2 FNYEAQ (reference sequence). This CDR3 has 14 amino acids. CDR3 coding DNA: TGTGCTAGCAGCTTCGGACAGGAGGGGGATACGCAGTATTTT. This translates into CASSFGQEGDTQYF.

The genes are TRBV27 and TRBJ2-5; tentatively, D is TRBD1 (7 bases). V lost 4 bases, J lost 5 bases, and 11 bases lay in between. Germline-derived CDR1 and CDR2 are MNHEY and SMNVEV (reference sequence). The CDR3 runs to 13 residues. CDR3 sequence reads: CASSSGGPETQYF. In nucleotides, the CDR3 is TGTGCCAGCAGTTCAGGGGGGCCGGAGACCCAGTACTTC.

The chain has TRBV18 and TRBJ2-7; D is undetermined. The CDR3 totals 13 residues. Germline assignment: CDR1 KGHSH and CDR2 LQKENI. V dropped 2 bases and J dropped 5 bases, with 10 bases sitting between them. This chain's CDR3 is CASSPSPGNEQYF. CDR3 DNA sequence: TGTGCCAGCTCACCAAGCCCCGGAAACGAGCAGTACTTC.

V and J are TRBV18 and TRBJ2-7; tentatively, D is TRBD2 (6 bases). CDR1 is KGHSH, CDR2 LQKENI, per germline. The CDR3 is 15 residues long. The V and J ends lost 2 bases and 5 bases respectively, with 16 bases between them. The CDR3 sequence: CASSPNQDGGNEQYF. CDR3 coding DNA: TGTGCCAGCTCACCAAACCAAGATGGGGGGAACGAGCAGTACTTC.

V usage is TRBV29-1 and J usage is TRBJ2-1; 8 nucleotides line up with TRBD1. The CDR3 runs to 13 residues. J gave up 7 bases and V 7 bases, and 9 bases lay outside the gene matches. Germline loops: CDR1 SQVTM, CDR2 ANQGSEA. CDR3 DNA: TGCAGCGCCCAGGACAGGGTTGGGAATGAGCAGTTCTTC. The encoded protein is CSAQDRVGNEQFF.

The V gene is TRBV6-1, the J gene TRBJ1-5, with no clear D. The CDR3 runs to 13 residues. In germline, CDR1 is MNHNS, CDR2 SASEGT. The V gene lost 5 bases and the J gene lost 5 bases, with 10 bases spanning the gap. The CDR3 sequence is CASSSGPYQPQHF. The CDR3 bases are TGTGCCAGCAGTAGCGGACCGTATCAGCCCCAGCATTTT.

The chain is built from TRBV9 and TRBJ2-1; D call uncertain. The V and J ends lost 0 bases and 6 bases respectively, with 4 bases between them. CDR3 length: 12 residues. From germline, CDR1 is SGDLS and CDR2 YYNGEE. CDR3 sequence (DNA): TGTGCCAGCAGCGTAGATAGCAATGAGCAGTTCTTC. Protein: CASSVDSNEQFF.

The genes are TRBV19 and TRBJ2-3; D is ambiguous. The V end was cut by 4 bases, the J end by 5 bases, with 10 bases between. CDR1 and CDR2 from the germline V gene are LNHDA and SQIVND (reference sequence). The CDR3 totals 13 residues. CDR3 loop: CASSRTWGDTQYF. The CDR3 nucleotides are TGTGCCAGTAGTAGGACCTGGGGAGATACGCAGTATTTT.

The chain joins TRBV30 to TRBJ2-7, with 10 bases that match TRBD1. Trimming at V came to 5 bases and at J to 6 bases, leaving 10 bases not matched to a gene. Germline CDR1 reads GTSNPN; CDR2 reads SVGIG (reference sequence). CDR3 length: 14 residues. The CDR3 reads CAWSPGTGDAEQYF. The CDR3 coding sequence is TGTGCCTGGTCACCTGGGACAGGGGATGCCGAGCAGTACTTC.

The J gene is TRBJ2-7, the V gene TRBV5-1, with 8 bases that match TRBD2. Germline-derived CDR1 and CDR2 are SGHRS and YFSETQ. CDR3 length equals 16 residues. V lost 4 bases, J lost 4 bases, and 13 bases stayed unmatched. The CDR3 nucleotides read TGCGCCAGCAGCCCCTCGGGGGGACTAGTAGGGTACGAGCAGTACTTC. Protein product: CASSPSGGLVGYEQYF.

This clone was seen once. This CDR3 is CASSLGLAGYTF. CDR3 bases: TGTGCCAGCAGCCTGGGACTTGCCGGCTACACCTTC. V gene TRBV5-6 combines with J gene TRBJ1-2; a possible D gene is TRBD1 (5 bases). Trimming left V 4 bases short and J 8 bases short, with 12 bases between. The V gene's germline CDR1 is SGHDT and CDR2 YYEEEE. CDR3 length: 12 residues.

There are many counts of this clone. The same CDR3 can be traced to other DNA sequences in this sample. This chain joins TRBV9 and TRBJ2-1, with TRBD2 as a possible D gene (6 bases). The V and J ends lost 2 bases and 5 bases respectively, with 8 bases between them. The CDR3 loop spans 13 amino acids. The germline CDR1 and CDR2 sequences are SGDLS and YYNGEE. CDR3 protein: CASSVGGDNEQFF. DNA of the CDR3: TGTGCCAGCAGCGTCGGAGGGGACAATGAGCAGTTCTTC.

The CDR3 protein is CASSRTRQGFTEAFF. CDR3 coding DNA: TGTGCCAGCAGTCGGACTCGACAGGGGTTCACTGAAGCTTTCTTT. The chain joins TRBV6-5 to TRBJ1-1; 8 bases align to TRBD1. The J segment lost 4 bases and the V segment lost 5 bases, leaving 9 bases of the junction unmatched. Germline CDR1 is MNHEY and CDR2 is SVGAGI. This CDR3 contains 15 residues.

The chain carries TRBV5-3 and TRBJ2-7, with 7 positions matching TRBD1. TRBV5-3 is designated an ORF whose function remains uncertain. J was trimmed by 1 base and V by 9 bases; bases with no gene match: 10. The CDR3 runs to 14 residues. CDR3 sequence (DNA): TGTGCCACTGTGACGGACAGGTTTTCCTACGAGCAGTACTTC. Translation gives CATVTDRFSYEQYF.